This T cell receptor beta chain appears in the sequencing data of a study of T cells in Graves' hyperthyroidism and ophthalmopathy. Study at large: Pretreatment peripheral blood was obtained at initial diagnosis. Whole-study results and caveats: Most thyroid-expanded clonotypes above 0.001 were also found in blood.

The length of the CDR3 is 11 residues. The germline gives CDR1 GTSNPN, CDR2 SVGIG (reference sequence). V was cut by 5 bases and J by 6 bases, with 11 bases left in between. Regions amplified from RNA transcripts were the TCR beta CDR3 regions. When the TCR CDR3 underwent first-round RT-PCR, the HTBI primer set was used. TCRdb reprocessed the multiplex PCR reads with MiXCR, giving one entry per CDR3 protein. Among 300,000 or so distinct CDR3 sequences, 21% were seen once, and the ten largest hold around 48%. This clonotype has a count of ten or more. Antigen specificity is unknown. For Graves' hyperthyroidism to be stable, ophthalmopathy could not progress within 18 months. Out of approximately 10 ml of fresh peripheral blood came the PBMCs.

The receptor's source is a woman aged 50 to 60 with Graves' hyperthyroidism. The sequencing sample was made of blood. The rearrangement joins TRBV30 to TRBJ2-7; D unclear. The CDR3 region is CAWGSSVEQYF. The DNA for the CDR3 is TGTGCCTGGGGCTCCAGCGTCGAGCAGTACTTC.